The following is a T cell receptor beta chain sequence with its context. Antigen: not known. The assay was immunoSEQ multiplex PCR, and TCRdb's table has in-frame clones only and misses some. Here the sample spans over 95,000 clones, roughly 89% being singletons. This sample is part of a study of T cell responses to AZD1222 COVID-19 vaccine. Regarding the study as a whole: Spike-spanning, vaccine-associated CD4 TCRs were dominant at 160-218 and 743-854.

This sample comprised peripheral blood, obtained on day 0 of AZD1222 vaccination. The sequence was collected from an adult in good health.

CDR3 bases: TGTGCCAGCAGTACGGGGATTTATAGCAATCAGCCCCAGCATTTT. This translates into CASSTGIYSNQPQHF. This chain links TRBV3-1 (or the pseudogene TRBV3-2) with TRBJ1-5; no clear D. The CDR3 is 15 residues long. Trimming removed 6 bases at V and 0 bases at J, with 12 bases between. Germline CDR1 is LGHDT and CDR2 is YNNKEL (reference sequence).